This T cell receptor beta chain was identified during a study of T cell repertoires in cytomegalovirus infection. Comment on this clonotype: Its antigen is undetermined.

Trimming removed 1 base at V and 8 bases at J, with 14 bases between. The CDR3 spans 14 residues. Per the germline V gene, CDR1 is LGHNA and CDR2 is YNFKEQ. TCRdb reanalysed the reads using MiXCR and keeps one entry per CDR3 protein. The sample holds about 400,000 distinct CDR3 sequences, 34% seen once. This chain links TRBV4-2 with TRBJ1-2; D is perhaps TRBD1 (6 bases). This clonotype was obtained from a human donor in good health (CMV status not recorded). Some clones in this sample may be carry-over from other donors' samples. Source: cultured PBMCs, taken from culture after CMV antigen stimulation. The CDR3 sequence: CASSQVTGISGYTF. Here the CDR3 DNA reads TGTGCCAGCAGCCAAGTCACAGGGATCAGCGGCTACACCTTC.